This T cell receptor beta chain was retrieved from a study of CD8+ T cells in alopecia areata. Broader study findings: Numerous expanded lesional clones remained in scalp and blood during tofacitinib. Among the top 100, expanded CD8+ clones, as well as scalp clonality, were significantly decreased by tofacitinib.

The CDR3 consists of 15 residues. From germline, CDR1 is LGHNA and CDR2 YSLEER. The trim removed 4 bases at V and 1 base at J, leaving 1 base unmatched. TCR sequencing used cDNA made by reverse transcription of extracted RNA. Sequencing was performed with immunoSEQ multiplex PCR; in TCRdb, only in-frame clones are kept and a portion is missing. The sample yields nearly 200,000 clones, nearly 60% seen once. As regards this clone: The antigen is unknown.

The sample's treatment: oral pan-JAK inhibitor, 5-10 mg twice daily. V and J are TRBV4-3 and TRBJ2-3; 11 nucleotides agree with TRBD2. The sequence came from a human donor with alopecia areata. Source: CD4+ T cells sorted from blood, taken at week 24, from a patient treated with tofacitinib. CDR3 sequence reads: CASSLLAGGTDTQYF. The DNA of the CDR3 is TGCGCCAGCAGCCTACTAGCGGGAGGCACAGATACGCAGTATTTT.